This passage covers 5 T cell receptor beta chains from one sample sequenced in a study of blood T cell repertoires in COVID-19. Generated by immunoSEQ multiplex PCR, the TCRdb table keeps only in-frame clones and is missing some. The repertoire holds roughly 300,000 clones, with 85% as singletons. Sequencing input: PBMCs or T cells enriched from blood (not recorded which). The receptors were gathered from a woman aged 45-59 years who had recovered from COVID-19.

This clone was seen only a few times. The gene calls are TRBV3-1 (or the pseudogene TRBV3-2) and TRBJ1-2; a weak D match, TRBD1 (6 bases). Germline loops: CDR1 LGHDT, CDR2 YNNKEL (reference sequence). V shed 4 bases and J shed 2 bases, with 14 bases lying between them. The CDR3 runs to 15 residues. The CDR3 region is CASSLLGAENYGYTF. The CDR3 region has the DNA TGTGCCAGCAGCCTCCTGGGGGCAGAGAACTATGGCTACACCTTC.

The genes are TRBV18 and TRBJ2-1; no clear D. The CDR3 extends over 15 amino acids. CDR1 and CDR2 from the germline V gene are KGHSH and LQKENI. The V end was cut by 3 bases, the J end by 5 bases, with 14 bases between. The CDR3 DNA sequence: TGTGCCAGCTCACCTTTACCCCGCGGTGACAATGAGCAGTTCTTC. Protein product: CASSPLPRGDNEQFF.

This chain links TRBV16 with TRBJ1-1; D is ambiguous. The germline V gene encodes CDR1 KGHSY and CDR2 FQNENV. With 3 bases removed from V and 4 bases from J, the gap between germline ends came to 9 bases. The CDR3 loop spans 13 amino acids. In DNA form, the CDR3 reads TGTGCCAGCAGCCAGGAGGGAATCACTGAAGCTTTCTTT. This gives the protein CASSQEGITEAFF.

The chain couples TRBV6-2 or TRBV6-3 to TRBJ2-1; 12 positions agree with TRBD2. With 2 bases clipped from V and 4 bases from J, the junction kept 3 bases outside the gene matches. Per the germline V gene, CDR1 is MNHEY and CDR2 is SVGEGT. This CDR3 is 16 amino acids long. In DNA, the CDR3 is TGTGCCAGCAGTTACCCGGGACTAGCGGGTTACAATGAGCAGTTCTTC. Residues: CASSYPGLAGYNEQFF.

The V gene is TRBV19, the J gene TRBJ2-2; 7 bases are shared with TRBD1. With V trimmed by 11 bases and J by 3 bases, 6 bases remained unmatched. CDR3 length equals 13 residues. The germline V gene has CDR1 LNHDA and CDR2 SQIVND (reference sequence). This CDR3 reads CAGQGQYTGELFF. In nucleotides, the CDR3 is TGTGCCGGTCAGGGACAGTACACCGGGGAGCTGTTTTTT.